This record covers a single TCR beta chain. Its antigen remains unidentified. Within the sample, other DNA sequences also encode this same CDR3. The sample originates from a study of shared clonotypes between healthy human individuals. About the research overall: Researchers assigned three CD4 naive, three CD4 memory, two CD8 naive and one CD8 memory plate to each donor. General study results and limits: Naive CD4 clonotypes were shared across several donors at about 5.3%. Generation probability values for non-shared clonotypes were lower than those for clonotypes shared by all four donors.

Trimming pared 1 base from V and 7 bases from J, leaving 5 bases between. This CDR3 has 11 amino acids. Germline V gene data show CDR1 as SGHDN and CDR2 as FVKESK. Sequencing was performed with immunoSEQ multiplex PCR; in TCRdb, only in-frame clones are kept and a portion is missing. The data show approximately 2.5 million clones, with 90% to 95% seen just once and about 0.13% held by the top ten. This rearrangement joins TRBV14 to TRBJ2-7; D is unclear. The receptor comes from a man younger than 35 in good health. Sequenced input: naive CD4+ T cells sorted from blood. Subset here: CD45RA+ positively selected. CDR3 sequence (DNA): TGTGCCAGCAGCCAAGGACCTGAGCAGTACTTC. It translates to CASSQGPEQYF. Filled out from reference TRBV14 and TRBJ2-7, the complete variable domain reads EAGVTQFPSHSVIEKGQTVTLRCDPISGHDNLYWYRRVMGKEIKFLLHFVKESKQDESGMPNNRFLAERTGGTYSTLKVQPAELEDSGVYFCASSQGPEQYFGPGTRLTVT.